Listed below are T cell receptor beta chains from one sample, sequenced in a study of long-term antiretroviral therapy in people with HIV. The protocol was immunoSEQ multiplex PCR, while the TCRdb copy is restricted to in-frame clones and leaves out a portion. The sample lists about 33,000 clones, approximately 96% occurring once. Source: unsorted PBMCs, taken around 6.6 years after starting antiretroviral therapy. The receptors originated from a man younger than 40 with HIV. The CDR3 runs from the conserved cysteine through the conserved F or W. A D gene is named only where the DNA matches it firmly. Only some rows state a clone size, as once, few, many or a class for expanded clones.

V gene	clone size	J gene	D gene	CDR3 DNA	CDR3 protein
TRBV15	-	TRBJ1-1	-	TGTGCCACCAGCAGAGATTACGAGCGGAACACTGAAGCTTTCTTT	CATSRDYERNTEAFF
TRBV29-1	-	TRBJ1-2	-	TGCAGCGTTGAAGAGGAACGCGGCTACACCTTC	CSVEEERGYTF
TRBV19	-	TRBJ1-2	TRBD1	TGTGCCAGTAGTACACCGGGACAGGGTTTTGGGGGCTACACCTTC	CASSTPGQGFGGYTF
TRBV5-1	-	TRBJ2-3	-	TGCGCCAGCAGCGTGGACCGATGGGCCACAGATACGCAGTATTTT	CASSVDRWATDTQYF
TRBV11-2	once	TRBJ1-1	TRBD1	TGTGCCAGCAGCTTTCCCCGGACAGGGGTTTGGACTGAAGCTTTCTTT	CASSFPRTGVWTEAFF
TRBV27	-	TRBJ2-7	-	TGTGCCAGCAGTTTACCGGGGGCGGGTGACGAGCAGTACTTC	CASSLPGAGDEQYF
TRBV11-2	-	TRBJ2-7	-	TGTGCCAGCAGCTTAGCCCGCCGGGATGAGCAGTACTTC	CASSLARRDEQYF
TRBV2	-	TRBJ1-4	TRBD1	TGTGCCAGCAGTGAAGGCAGGGGGAGGGAAAAACTGTTTTTT	CASSEGRGREKLFF
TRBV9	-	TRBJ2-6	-	TGTGCCAGCAGCGAACGTGGGGCCAACGTCCTGACTTTC	CASSERGANVLTF
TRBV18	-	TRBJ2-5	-	TGTGCCAGCTCACCTTCCCGGGGTGGGAGTCATCAAGAGACCCAGTACTTC	CASSPSRGGSHQETQYF
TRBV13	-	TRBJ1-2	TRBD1	TGTGCCAGCAGCCCCCAAGACAGGGTAGTAGGCTACACCTTC	CASSPQDRVVGYTF
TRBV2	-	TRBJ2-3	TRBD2	TGTGCCAGCAGTGAAGTGGCGGGGGGTTTCACAGATACGCAGTATTTT	CASSEVAGGFTDTQYF
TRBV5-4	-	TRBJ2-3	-	TGTGCCAGCAGGACTGGGGGAGTCCACACAGATACGCAGTATTTT	CASRTGGVHTDTQYF
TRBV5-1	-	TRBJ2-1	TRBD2	TGCGCCAGCAGCGCCACTAGCGGGAGAACGAATGAGCAGTTCTTC	CASSATSGRTNEQFF